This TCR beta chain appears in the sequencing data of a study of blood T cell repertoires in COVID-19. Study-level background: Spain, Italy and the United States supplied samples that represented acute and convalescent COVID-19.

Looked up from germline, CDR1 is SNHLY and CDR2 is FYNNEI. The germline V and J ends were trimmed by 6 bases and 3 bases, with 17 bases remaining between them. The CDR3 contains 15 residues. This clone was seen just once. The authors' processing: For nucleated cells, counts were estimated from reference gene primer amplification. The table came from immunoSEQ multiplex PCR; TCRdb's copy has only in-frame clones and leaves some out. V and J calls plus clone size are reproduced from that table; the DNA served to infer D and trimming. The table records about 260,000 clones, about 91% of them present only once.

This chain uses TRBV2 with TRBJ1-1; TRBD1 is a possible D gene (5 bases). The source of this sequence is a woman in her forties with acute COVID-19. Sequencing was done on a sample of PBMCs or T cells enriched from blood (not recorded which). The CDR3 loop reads CASSLGLRGDTEAFF. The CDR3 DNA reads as TGTGCCAGCAGCCTAGGGCTCCGGGGGGACACTGAAGCTTTCTTT.